This is a list of T cell receptor beta chains from one sample in a study of T cell responses to AZD1222 COVID-19 vaccine. Profiled with immunoSEQ multiplex PCR; TCRdb holds only in-frame clones, not every one. The sample contains over 95,000 clones, 90% to 95% of which appear only once. The specimen was peripheral blood, collected on day 0 of AZD1222 vaccination. These receptors were obtained from an adult in good health. CDR3s include the opening cysteine and the closing phenylalanine or tryptophan. Each record gives: clone size, J gene, V gene, D gene, CDR3 length, CDR3 DNA, CDR3 protein. The D gene is left open where the match is weak. Size values are once, few and many counts, or a class for expanded clones, and some rows have none.

NA TRBJ1-5 TRBV2 NA 14 TGTGCCAGCACTGGGGAGACAAGCAATCAGCCCCAGCATTTT CASTGETSNQPQHF
NA TRBJ1-5 TRBV6-2/TRBV6-3 NA 14 TGTGCCAGCAGCCGGGAGGTCTCGGGACAGCCCCAGCATTTT CASSREVSGQPQHF
NA TRBJ2-2 TRBV4-1 NA 15 TGCGCCAGCAGCCAAGCCCAGCAGTACACCGGGGAGCTGTTTTTT CASSQAQQYTGELFF
NA TRBJ2-3 TRBV7-9 NA 16 TGTGCCAGCAGCGCAAACCAGGGGATTGGAACAGATACGCAGTATTTT CASSANQGIGTDTQYF
NA TRBJ1-2 TRBV24-1 NA 12 TGTGCCACCAGTGTAGGGGGCTATGGCTACACCTTC CATSVGGYGYTF
NA TRBJ1-5 TRBV6-5 TRBD1 14 TGTGCCAGCAGACGGGACAGAACCAATCAGCCCCAGCATTTT CASRRDRTNQPQHF
NA TRBJ1-3 TRBV6-5 NA 14 TGTGCCAGCAGCGACCAGGGCTCTGGAAACACCATATATTTT CASSDQGSGNTIYF
NA TRBJ1-1 TRBV6-1 NA 15 TGTGCCAGCAGTGAGGGACATGTAGGGGGCACTGAAGCTTTCTTT CASSEGHVGGTEAFF
NA TRBJ1-2 TRBV7-2 NA 15 TGTGCCAGCAGCTTAGTGGTGAAGCAGATACATGGCTACACCTTC CASSLVVKQIHGYTF
once TRBJ1-5 TRBV7-2 NA 13 TGTGCCAGCAGCTTAGCGGGCGGCCAGCCCCAGCATTTT CASSLAGGQPQHF
NA TRBJ2-5 TRBV7-9 NA 17 TGTGCCAGCAGCTCCCGGCTGGGGATGGGAGGTCAAGAGACCCAGTACTTC CASSSRLGMGGQETQYF
NA TRBJ2-1 TRBV5-1 TRBD1 17 TGCGCCAGCAGCTTGAACCCAGGGGGCGGACCCTACAATGAGCAGTTCTTC CASSLNPGGGPYNEQFF
NA TRBJ1-1 TRBV28 NA 13 TGTGCCAGCTGGTCCTCAATGAACACTGAAGCTTTCTTT CASWSSMNTEAFF
NA TRBJ1-1 TRBV30 NA 13 TGTGCCTGGAGTGTAGGGTGGGCAGAGGAAGCTTTCTTT CAWSVGWAEEAFF
NA TRBJ2-5 TRBV2 TRBD2 17 TGTGCCAGCAGTGGCTACTTCCGACTAGCGGCGGGAGAGACCCAGTACTTC CASSGYFRLAAGETQYF
NA TRBJ2-3 TRBV9 NA 15 TGTGCCAGCAGCGGGGACGGCCTAAGCACAGATACGCAGTATTTT CASSGDGLSTDTQYF
NA TRBJ1-6 TRBV5-5 TRBD1 15 TGTGCCAGCAGCTGGAGGACAGGGGTAACGTCACCCCTCCACTTT CASSWRTGVTSPLHF
NA TRBJ1-3 TRBV5-4 NA 18 TGTGCCAGCAGCTTGACGGCGGTGGGGCCGAACTCTGGAAACACCATATATTTT CASSLTAVGPNSGNTIYF
NA TRBJ2-7 TRBV3-1/TRBV3-2 NA 16 TGTGCCAGCAGCCAAGATCCGGCGCGGGGTTCCTACGAGCAGTACTTC CASSQDPARGSYEQYF
NA TRBJ1-1 TRBV14 NA 13 TGTGCCAGCAGCCTCCAAGTGAACACTGAAGCTTTCTTT CASSLQVNTEAFF
NA TRBJ2-7 TRBV19 TRBD1 15 TGTGCCAGTGGAAAACCGGGACAGGGAGACTACGAGCAGTACTTC CASGKPGQGDYEQYF
NA TRBJ1-2 TRBV5-1 TRBD1 16 TGCGCCAGCAGCTTGGTTGCGGACAGGGCTTCGTATGGCTACACCTTC CASSLVADRASYGYTF
NA TRBJ2-1 TRBV4-2 TRBD2 15 TGTGCCAGCAGCCAAGTGACGGGGGGGCCGAATGAGCAGTTCTTC CASSQVTGGPNEQFF
NA TRBJ1-1 TRBV9 NA 12 TGTGCCAGCAGCCGCTTGAACACTGAAGCTTTCTTT CASSRLNTEAFF
NA TRBJ1-1 TRBV6-1 NA 16 TGTGCCAGCAGTGAAGCGCTTTGGGGATCCAACACTGAAGCTTTCTTT CASSEALWGSNTEAFF
NA TRBJ1-1 TRBV27 NA 17 TGTGCCAGCAGTTTCTTGGTAGGGCTCGAAACCAACACTGAAGCTTTCTTT CASSFLVGLETNTEAFF
NA TRBJ1-2 TRBV5-1 NA 14 TGCGCCAGCAGCCTCGGGGAATCTAACTATGGCTACACCTTC CASSLGESNYGYTF
once TRBJ2-7 TRBV9 TRBD1 13 TGTGCCAGCAGCAGTTGGACAGGGAGCGAGCAGTACTTC CASSSWTGSEQYF
medium-sized TRBJ2-7 TRBV6-1 NA 14 TGTGCCAGCAGTGAAGCAGCGCAGTACTACGAGCAGTACTTC CASSEAAQYYEQYF
once TRBJ2-2 TRBV7-2 TRBD2 16 TGTGCCAGCAGCTTAGTAGCGGGGGTAAACACCGGGGAGCTGTTTTTT CASSLVAGVNTGELFF
NA TRBJ1-6 TRBV5-1 TRBD1 20 TGCGCCAGCAGCTTGAATTTACCGGGACAGACGAGCTCCTATAATTCACCCCTCCACTTT CASSLNLPGQTSSYNSPLHF
NA TRBJ2-1 TRBV11-2 NA 15 TGTGCCAGCAGCTTAACCAGGGTGGGAGATAATGAGCAGTTCTTC CASSLTRVGDNEQFF
NA TRBJ2-1 TRBV6-5 TRBD1 14 TGTGCCAGCAGTTACAAGGGGGCCTTCAATGAGCAGTTCTTC CASSYKGAFNEQFF
NA TRBJ2-5 TRBV11-3 TRBD2 12 TGTGCCAGCAGTCCATCGGCGGGAGCCCAGTACTTC CASSPSAGAQYF
NA TRBJ2-5 TRBV24-1 TRBD1 15 TGTGCCACCAGTGATTTTAGGACAGGGTGGGAGACCCAGTACTTC CATSDFRTGWETQYF
NA TRBJ2-5 TRBV7-3 TRBD1 15 TGTGCCAGCAGCTTAAGACAGGGGGCAAGAGAGACCCAGTACTTC CASSLRQGARETQYF
NA TRBJ1-1 TRBV19 NA 11 TGTGCCAGTAGTACCCAGGCTGAAGCTTTCTTT CASSTQAEAFF
NA TRBJ1-2 TRBV28 NA 15 TGTGCCAGCAGTTCTTCACAGGGTAAATACTATGGCTACACCTTC CASSSSQGKYYGYTF
NA TRBJ1-2 TRBV12-3/TRBV12-4 TRBD1 13 TGTGCCAGCGGACAGGCAGCTAACTATGGCTACACCTTC CASGQAANYGYTF
NA TRBJ2-7 TRBV3-1/TRBV3-2 NA 15 TGTGCCAGCAGCCCCCCCTTCGGATCTTCCTACGAGCAGTACTTC CASSPPFGSSYEQYF
NA TRBJ1-2 TRBV6-2/TRBV6-3 NA 14 TGTGCCAGCAGTTACTCAAACAGAAACTATGGCTACACCTTC CASSYSNRNYGYTF
NA TRBJ1-5 TRBV28 TRBD1 15 TGTGCCAGCAGTCTGCGACAGGGATTCAATCAGCCCCAGCATTTT CASSLRQGFNQPQHF
NA TRBJ2-3 TRBV6-4 NA 15 TGTGCCAGCAGTCGGGGGACAGCTAGCACAGATACGCAGTATTTT CASSRGTASTDTQYF
NA TRBJ2-3 TRBV7-9 NA 14 TGTGCCAGCACCGAGTCCGCCGGCACAGATACGCAGTATTTT CASTESAGTDTQYF
once TRBJ2-3 TRBV4-1 TRBD1 18 TGCGCCAGCAGCCAAGTGGCCCCGGACAGGGGGCAAACAGATACGCAGTATTTT CASSQVAPDRGQTDTQYF
NA TRBJ2-7 TRBV4-1 NA 15 TGCGCCAGCAGCCAGTTACTACAGGGTACCTACGAGCAGTACTTC CASSQLLQGTYEQYF
NA TRBJ1-6 TRBV14 NA 14 TGTGCCAGCAGCCAAGAGGCCTATAATTCACCCCTCCACTTT CASSQEAYNSPLHF
NA TRBJ1-1 TRBV9 TRBD1 14 TGTGCCAGCAGCCCCGGGACAGGGGGCACTGAAGCTTTCTTT CASSPGTGGTEAFF